Listed below are T cell receptor beta chains from one sample, sequenced in a study of blood T cell repertoires in COVID-19. Profiling relied on immunoSEQ multiplex PCR, and the TCRdb table lists in-frame clones only, not all of them. The profile covers 400,000 to 500,000 clones, with about 88% appearing a single time and approximately 1.5% taken by the ten largest. Sequencing was performed on PBMCs or T cells enriched from blood (not recorded which). These TCRs come from a woman aged 18-30 years who had been exposed to COVID-19. The CDR3 runs from the conserved cysteine through the conserved F or W. A D gene is named only where the DNA matches it firmly. Clone size appears in some rows only: once, few, many, or a class for an expanded clone.

size	D	V	J	DNA	CDR3
once	TRBD2	TRBV28	TRBJ2-2	TGTGCCAGGTCGGCCGAGAGACGTGGTCAGGTCCGGGAGGGCACCGGGGAGCTGTTTTTT	CARSAERRGQVREGTGELFF
once	TRBD2	TRBV7-2	TRBJ2-1	TGTGCCAGCAACAGACTAGCGGGGGAGTACAATGAGCAGTTCTTC	CASNRLAGEYNEQFF
-	-	TRBV18	TRBJ2-5	TGTGCCAGCTCACCAGACGTCGGGATTGAGACCCAGTACTTC	CASSPDVGIETQYF
-	-	TRBV6-5	TRBJ2-7	TGTGCCAGCAGCACAGGTCCTTCCTACGAGCAGTACTTC	CASSTGPSYEQYF
-	TRBD1	TRBV9	TRBJ2-3	TGTGCCAGTACCGAGGGGGCGTTGGGCACAGATACGCAGTATTTT	CASTEGALGTDTQYF
-	-	TRBV6-5	TRBJ2-7	TGTGCCAGCAGTTACTCGGCGGGAACCAGCTACGAGCAGTACTTC	CASSYSAGTSYEQYF
-	-	TRBV5-1	TRBJ2-7	TGCGCCAGCAGCTCAACAGGGTATGGTTCCTCCTACGAGCAGTACTTC	CASSSTGYGSSYEQYF
-	TRBD2	TRBV5-4	TRBJ2-7	TGTGCCAGCAGCTTGCTCACACTAGCGGGGGTTTACGAGCAGTACTTC	CASSLLTLAGVYEQYF
-	TRBD1	TRBV13	TRBJ2-7	TGTGCCAGCAGCCCCCCTAGGGGGCTACCCACCTCCTACGAGCAGTACTTC	CASSPPRGLPTSYEQYF
-	TRBD2	TRBV30	TRBJ2-7	TGTGCCTGGAGTCTAAGCGGGAGGGGGTCCTACGAGCAGTACTTC	CAWSLSGRGSYEQYF
few	-	TRBV7-2	TRBJ1-1	TGTGCCAGCAGCTTAAGGGGCGCGGACACTGAAGCTTTCTTT	CASSLRGADTEAFF
-	TRBD2	TRBV4-3	TRBJ2-1	TGCGCCAGCAGCCCTCGACTAGCGGGGGACCCGAGCTCCTACAATGAGCAGTTCTTC	CASSPRLAGDPSSYNEQFF
-	-	TRBV15	TRBJ1-1	TGTGCCACCACCTCGAGACAGGACCTGGCAGAAGCTTTCTTT	CATTSRQDLAEAFF
-	TRBD2	TRBV28	TRBJ2-2	TGTGCGGGACGCAGCGGGGGGACTTCGAACACCGGGGAGCTGTTTTTT	CAGRSGGTSNTGELFF